The 17 T cell receptor beta chains below were found in one sample sequenced in a study of blood T cell repertoires in COVID-19. Sequenced by immunoSEQ multiplex PCR; TCRdb stores in-frame clones only, minus some. Among around 87,000 clones listed, roughly nine tenths were seen once. The specimen sequenced was peripheral blood. The receptors derive from a man in his fifties with acute or convalescent COVID-19.

This chain uses TRBV19 with TRBJ1-5; 9 bases agree with TRBD1. The germline CDR1 and CDR2 sequences are LNHDA and SQIVND (reference sequence). There are 13 residues in the CDR3. The trim removed 9 bases at V and 5 bases at J, leaving 5 bases unmatched. DNA of the CDR3: TGTGCCAGCCGGGACAGGGTTCATCAGCCCCAGCATTTT. As protein: CASRDRVHQPQHF.

The chain joins TRBV3-1 (or the pseudogene TRBV3-2) to TRBJ2-3; D is possibly TRBD2 (7 bases). Trimming took 0 bases from V and 3 from J, leaving 10 bases between them. The CDR3 is 15 residues long. Germline CDR1 and CDR2: LGHDT and YNNKEL (reference sequence). The CDR3 DNA reads as TGTGCCAGCAGCCAAGAGCGGGGGCCAACAGATACGCAGTATTTT. Its translation is CASSQERGPTDTQYF.

In this sample, this clone turned up once. V gene TRBV19 combines with J gene TRBJ2-5, with TRBD2 matching over 10 bases. The germline CDR1 and CDR2 sequences are LNHDA and SQIVND (reference sequence). The CDR3 loop spans 15 amino acids. V lost 4 bases to trimming and J lost 2 bases; unmatched junction nucleotides: 4. Here the CDR3 DNA reads TGTGCCAGTAGTAAGGTAGCGGGGGGACAAGAGACCCAGTACTTC. This gives the protein CASSKVAGGQETQYF. The whole variable domain, remainder taken from reference TRBV19 and TRBJ2-5, is DGGITQSPKYLFRKEGQNVTLSCEQNLNHDAMYWYRQDPGQGLRLIYYSQIVNDFQKGDIAEGYSVSREKKESFPLTVTSAQKNPTAFYLCASSKVAGGQETQYFGPGTRLLVL.

V and J are TRBV2 and TRBJ2-7; TRBD1 might be the D (6 bases). The germline V gene has CDR1 SNHLY and CDR2 FYNNEI. The CDR3 runs 13 residues. Trimming took 6 bases from V and 2 from J, leaving 11 bases between them. In DNA, the CDR3 is TGTGCCAGCAGCGGGGACACCCCCTACGAGCAGTACTTC. This encodes CASSGDTPYEQYF.

This rearrangement joins TRBV18 to TRBJ2-7; 7 nucleotides agree with TRBD1. Germline V CDR1 and CDR2: KGHSH, LQKENI. The CDR3 runs 16 residues. The junction had 13 bases not matched to a gene; V was cut back by 4 bases and J by 4 bases. The CDR3 coding sequence is TGTGCCAGCTCACTATCCATGACAGGGAATTTTTACGAGCAGTACTTC. Protein product: CASSLSMTGNFYEQYF.

This clone was detected a few times. The rearrangement uses TRBV6-5 and TRBJ1-5; 7 bases fit TRBD1. V shed 3 bases and J 3 bases; nucleotides not matched to a gene: 2. The length of the CDR3 is 14 residues. CDR1 is MNHEY, CDR2 SVGAGI, per germline. CDR3 coding DNA: TGTGCCAGCAGTTATAGGGGGCCCAATCAGCCCCAGCATTTT. It codes for CASSYRGPNQPQHF.

The chain uses TRBV5-1 and TRBJ2-1; TRBD1 agrees at 8 bases. Per germline, CDR1 SGHRS and CDR2 YFSETQ. The CDR3 loop spans 15 amino acids. V lost 4 bases to trimming and J lost 5 bases; unmatched junction nucleotides: 8. This CDR3 reads CASSARQGRNNEQFF. As DNA, the CDR3 is TGCGCCAGCAGCGCTCGACAGGGGAGGAACAATGAGCAGTTCTTC. The whole variable domain, filled in from reference TRBV5-1 and TRBJ2-1, reads KAGVTQTPRYLIKTRGQQVTLSCSPISGHRSVSWYQQTPGQGLQFLFEYFSETQRNKGNFPGRFSGRQFSNSRSEMNVSTLELGDSALYLCASSARQGRNNEQFFGPGTRLTVL.

The gene calls are TRBV19 and TRBJ1-5, with D hard to call. The V end was cut by 5 bases, the J end by 5 bases, with 10 bases between. CDR3 size: 13 residues. Germline loops: CDR1 LNHDA, CDR2 SQIVND (reference sequence). DNA for the CDR3: TGTGCCAGTAGTCCCGCGGTCCATCAGCCCCAGCATTTT. Protein sequence: CASSPAVHQPQHF.

The chain employs TRBV7-8 and TRBJ1-2; tentative D call: TRBD1 (5 bases). Germline-derived CDR1 and CDR2 are SGHVS and FQNEAQ. The V and J ends lost 1 base and 4 bases respectively, with 13 bases between them. CDR3 length equals 15 residues. This CDR3 is CASSLVTGVGYGYTF. The DNA for the CDR3 is TGTGCCAGCAGCTTAGTCACAGGAGTAGGCTATGGCTACACCTTC.

V and J are TRBV9 and TRBJ2-2; weak D call: TRBD1 (6 bases). Trimming pared 4 bases from V and 5 bases from J, leaving 18 bases between. Germline CDR1 SGDLS, CDR2 YYNGEE. This CDR3 contains 16 residues. CDR3 in DNA: TGTGCCAGCAGCCCCAAAGCGACAGGCCGGACCGGGGAGCTGTTTTTT. Its protein is CASSPKATGRTGELFF.

The chain has TRBV10-3 and TRBJ1-2; 9 bases are shared with TRBD1. This CDR3 spans 14 amino acids. V lost 2 bases and J lost 7; bases outside the gene matches: 5. Germline V CDR1 and CDR2: ENHRY, SYGVKD. For the CDR3, the DNA is TGTGCCATCAGTGAGGAGGAGACAGGGGGTGGCTACACCTTC. Its translation is CAISEEETGGGYTF.

This chain joins TRBV5-1 and TRBJ2-4; possibly TRBD1 for D (6 bases). Trimming stripped 0 bases from V and 5 bases from J, with 6 bases between. Looked up from germline, CDR1 is SGHRS and CDR2 is YFSETQ. CDR3 length: 13 amino acids. The CDR3: CASSLDRENIQYF. The CDR3 bases are TGCGCCAGCAGCTTGGACAGGGAAAACATTCAGTACTTC.

The chain employs TRBV3-1 (or the pseudogene TRBV3-2) and TRBJ1-2; 10 bases map to TRBD1. CDR3 length: 15 residues. The junction had 4 bases not matched to a gene; V was cut back by 4 bases and J by 2 bases. The germline V gene encodes CDR1 LGHDT and CDR2 YNNKEL (reference sequence). The DNA of the CDR3 is TGTGCCAGCAGCCGAGGACAGGGGGGGAACTATGGCTACACCTTC. As protein: CASSRGQGGNYGYTF.

V gene TRBV5-1 combines with J gene TRBJ1-2; TRBD1 is a possible D gene (6 bases). This CDR3 has 14 amino acids. Germline lookup yields CDR1 SGHRS and CDR2 YFSETQ. Trimming cost V 2 bases and J 8 bases, with 16 bases left between them. In DNA, the CDR3 is TGCGCCAGCAGCTTCGATACAGGGAGAAGGGGCTACACCTTC. This sequence encodes CASSFDTGRRGYTF.

The V call is TRBV6-1, the J call TRBJ1-1; 9 bases align to TRBD1. V shed 10 bases, J shed 5 bases, and the junction held 8 bases outside the gene matches. Germline lookup yields CDR1 MNHNS and CDR2 SASEGT. The CDR3 length is 13 residues. The CDR3 spells CATLDRGGTEAFF. CDR3 DNA: TGTGCCACCTTGGACAGGGGAGGGACTGAAGCTTTCTTT.

This rearrangement joins TRBV9 to TRBJ2-1; D possibly corresponds to TRBD2 (6 bases). V shed 2 bases and J shed 10 bases, with 16 bases lying between them. The CDR3 runs to 14 residues. Germline lookup yields CDR1 SGDLS and CDR2 YYNGEE. The CDR3 bases are TGTGCCAGCAGCGTTGTGGGACTCGCACGAGAGCAGTTCTTC. Residues: CASSVVGLAREQFF.

The gene calls are TRBV6-4 and TRBJ2-3; D gene unclear. CDR3 length: 13 amino acids. Trimming shortened V by 5 bases and J by 1 base, and 7 bases separated the two germline ends. Per germline, CDR1 MRHNA and CDR2 SNTAGT. This chain's CDR3 is CASSPSGTDTQYF. Written as DNA, the CDR3 is TGTGCCAGCAGTCCATCGGGCACAGATACGCAGTATTTT.